This T cell receptor (beta chain) was captured by sequencing in a study of T cell repertoires in ileal Crohn's disease (dated by TCRdb to between 2018 and 2021). Describing the broader study: At the time of surgery, approximately 35% of patients were active smokers, and the median duration of disease was 6.5 to 8 years. All patients had surgery for a complication: stricturing disease in roughly 61% and penetrating disease in about 39%. About half of the patients received postoperative therapy: roughly 10 received thiopurines and 15 to 20 received anti-TNF agents. The TCR repertoire was analysed in about 60 patients with Crohn's disease drawn from a prospective multicentre cohort. The study was conducted in parallel with a multicentre cohort built to find predictors of early endoscopic recurrence after ileocolonic resection. Endoscopic postoperative recurrence was defined by a Rutgeerts score above i0. A total of some 170 mucosal samples from some 50 patients were sequenced, with samples obtained at several locations on the surgical specimen and at postoperative endoscopy.

Adults with ileal or ileocolonic Crohn's disease for whom ileocolonic resection was indicated were considered eligible. Whole ileal mucosal biopsies were kept frozen at -80 degrees C prior to DNA extraction. Genomic DNA was extracted from frozen whole biopsies with a TRizol-based method and quantified on a NanoDrop 2000 spectrophotometer. Roughly 0.55 micrograms of biopsy DNA per sample were submitted for commercial TCRB immunosequencing. Adaptive Biotechnology amplified the CDR3 regions from genomic DNA with a two-step multiplex PCR designed to control amplification bias. Primers covering every V and J gene segment were used in the first PCR, while barcodes and Illumina adapters were added in the second PCR. CDR3 libraries were sequenced on an Illumina instrument. Regarding the original processing steps: Vendor-provided pipelines were combined with custom analysis of raw data in R/Bioconductor under R version 3.3.0. Clonality, which ranges from 0 to 1, was calculated as the inverse of the normalised Shannon entropy across all productive clones. High-frequency clones were defined as the share of the repertoire occupied by the top 100 clones, with only clones passing a 95% confidence test being retained. Repertoire diversity was measured with the Simpson index, and overlap between samples was measured with the Morisita-Horn index. The source is immuneACCESS, and TCRdb retained only in-frame sequences with V and J called. Part of the clones is not carried over; for the studies checked, unresolved V genes explain less than half of this, and the remainder is unexplained. V, J and clone size reflect that table, while D and trimming were determined from the DNA. Across this sample there are roughly 15,000 clones, with 80% seen only once. The top ten clones comprise less than 5% of the sample.

Notes on this clone: It lacks a known antigen. There are no base qualities to consult, and no much larger clone falls within one base.

Overall results and qualifications from the work: Sorted CD8 T cells carried more high-frequency clones than CD4 T cells, suggesting mucosal expansions were mainly CD8. Only a subgroup of patients, of unstated size, had their mucosal CD4 and CD8 T cells sorted and sequenced. Higher percentages of high-frequency clones at the time of surgery were linked to endoscopic recurrence, and every patient with clonality above 26.8% (18/57) had recurrence. Compared with non-smokers, patients who were active smokers at surgery showed a significantly higher proportion of clonal expansions (25.9% vs 17.9%, p=0.02).

V trim: 5 bases; J trim: 4 bases; unmatched bases: 8. The germline V gene sets CDR1 to SGHTA and CDR2 to FQGNSA. The CDR3, from cysteine to phenylalanine, totals 16 residues. Just the 48-base CDR3 DNA is kept, in frame starting at base 1. The chain is made from TRBV7-2 and TRBJ1-2; TRBD1 lines up with 12 middle nucleotides. Material for sequencing was ileal tissue. The clonotype comes from an adult with Crohn's disease. The CDR3 here reads CASSPGQGAGSYGYTF. The base sequence is TGTGCCAGCAGCCCGGGACAGGGGGCGGGGAGCTATGGCTACACCTTC.